The text below deals with one TCR beta chain. Its target is unknown. The data were obtained in a study of cytomegalovirus exposure and HLA in healthy donors. Across the whole study: The study placed approximately 81% of its roughly 410 genotyped donors in the Caucasian-associated ancestry cluster.

PCR involved 60 Vbeta and 13 Jbeta primers. TCRdb keeps only in-frame clones here, not all; method: immunoSEQ multiplex PCR. The sample gives 150,000 to 200,000 clones, 80% of which show up once; 6% to 7.5% is in the top ten. Study findings and constraints: HLA alleles showed associations with some 15,000 TCR beta sequences in a later analysis, at a 0.05 false discovery rate. Later analysis associated a missense DCLRE1C variant with TCR beta V- and J-gene trimming. Associated with cytomegalovirus, according to the listing, were some 180 TCR beta chains.

There are 14 residues in the CDR3. CDR1 and CDR2 (germline): SGHNT, YENEEA. V gave up 0 bases and J gave up 3 bases, with 9 bases separating them. Sequencing was performed on PBMCs. V and J are TRBV11-3 and TRBJ2-7; D is ambiguous. The receptor's source is a man in his thirties or forties in good health and CMV-seropositive. DNA for the CDR3: TGTGCCAGCAGCTTAGATACAAACGACTACGAGCAGTACTTC. It translates to CASSLDTNDYEQYF.